The 24 T cell receptor beta chains presented below share a single source sample, sequenced in a study of cytomegalovirus exposure and HLA in healthy donors. The PCR employed 60 Vbeta primers together with 13 Jbeta primers. The table came from immunoSEQ multiplex PCR; TCRdb's copy has only in-frame clones and leaves some out. The data show 100,000 to 150,000 clones, more than 70% seen once. What was sequenced was PBMCs. The source is a woman aged 60 to 75 in good health and CMV-seronegative.

The rearrangement joins TRBV9 to TRBJ2-3; 8 bases match TRBD1. Germline V gene data show CDR1 as SGDLS and CDR2 as YYNGEE. There are 16 residues in the CDR3. The V segment lost 4 bases and the J segment 2 bases; nucleotides outside the gene matches: 9. The CDR3 nucleotides are TGTGCCAGCAGCTTCCTGTTGACAGGGGCCACAGATACGCAGTATTTT. The encoded protein is CASSFLLTGATDTQYF.

This clone appeared a single time. The rearrangement uses TRBV11-2 and TRBJ2-5; 7 bases are shared with TRBD1. CDR1 is SGHAT, CDR2 FQNNGV, per germline. The CDR3 has 15 residues. With 5 bases clipped from V and 2 bases from J, the junction kept 8 bases outside the gene matches. CDR3 sequence: CASSPGTVLQETQYF. CDR3 sequence (DNA): TGTGCCAGCAGCCCAGGGACAGTACTACAAGAGACCCAGTACTTC.

This clone came up a few times. The chain employs TRBV5-1 and TRBJ2-5; D may be TRBD2 (6 bases). Germline loops: CDR1 SGHRS, CDR2 YFSETQ. Trimming took 2 bases from V and 1 from J, leaving 9 bases between them. CDR3 length equals 14 residues. In DNA form, the CDR3 reads TGCGCCAGCAGCTTAGACGGGGGCCAAGAGACCCAGTACTTC. This translates into CASSLDGGQETQYF.

This clone was counted a single time. The rearrangement joins TRBV19 to TRBJ2-3; 8 bases line up with TRBD2. The CDR3 is 17 residues long. V was pared by 2 bases and J by 2 bases, with 9 bases of the junction left unmatched. CDR1 and CDR2 (germline): LNHDA, SQIVND (reference sequence). The CDR3 nucleotides read TGTGCCAGTAGTATATCGATGATAGCGGGGAACACAGATACGCAGTATTTT. Translating it yields CASSISMIAGNTDTQYF. The whole variable domain, filled in from reference TRBV19 and TRBJ2-3, reads DGGITQSPKYLFRKEGQNVTLSCEQNLNHDAMYWYRQDPGQGLRLIYYSQIVNDFQKGDIAEGYSVSREKKESFPLTVTSAQKNPTAFYLCASSISMIAGNTDTQYFGPGTRLTVL.

The genes are TRBV5-6 and TRBJ2-7; D is ambiguous. V lost 7 bases to trimming and J lost 5 bases, with 22 bases between them. CDR3 length: 15 residues. Germline V gene sequence: CDR1 SGHDT, CDR2 YYEEEE. The CDR3 is CASSLFTTIPHEQYF. The CDR3 DNA reads as TGTGCCAGCTCCCTTTTTACTACGATTCCCCACGAGCAGTACTTC.

The chain links TRBV9 to TRBJ1-1; TRBD1 matches 7 bases. V gave up 3 bases and J gave up 3 bases; unmatched junction bases: 5. CDR3 size: 14 residues. Germline CDR1 and CDR2: SGDLS and YYNGEE. In nucleotides, the CDR3 is TGTGCCAGCAGCGCCAGGGGGTTTGACACTGAAGCTTTCTTT. It translates to CASSARGFDTEAFF.

A single count supports this clone. The gene calls are TRBV19 and TRBJ1-5; D is unclear. The CDR3 is 12 amino acids. Germline V gene lookup returns CDR1 LNHDA and CDR2 SQIVND (reference sequence). V lost 8 bases, J lost 4 bases, and 9 bases lay in between. DNA for the CDR3: TGTGCCAGTGAACAGTGGAATCAGCCCCAGCATTTT. It translates to CASEQWNQPQHF.

This chain links TRBV10-1 with TRBJ1-4; maybe TRBD1 (6 bases). The CDR3 covers 17 residues. Trimming cost V 0 bases and J 0 bases, with 11 bases left between them. Germline loops: CDR1 WNHNN, CDR2 SYGVQD (reference sequence). Written as DNA, the CDR3 is TGCGCCAGCAGTGAGTCGGGACACGATGCAACTAATGAAAAACTGTTTTTT. Its protein product is CASSESGHDATNEKLFF.

This clone turned up a few times. The rearrangement joins TRBV28 to TRBJ1-5; D is uncertain. Germline CDR1 reads MDHEN; CDR2 reads SYDVKM. The V and J ends lost 2 bases and 6 bases respectively, with 14 bases between them. The CDR3 extends over 15 amino acids. The CDR3 loop reads CASSLVLGGSQPQHF. CDR3 sequence (DNA): TGTGCCAGCAGTTTAGTACTCGGTGGGAGTCAGCCCCAGCATTTT.

The chain links TRBV7-6 to TRBJ2-1; 7 positions agree with TRBD2. The germline gives CDR1 SGHVS, CDR2 FNYEAQ. This CDR3 is built from 15 residues. Trimming removed 2 bases from V and 4 bases from J; junction bases left unmatched: 5. The CDR3 sequence: CASSLRRGIYNEQFF. The CDR3 nucleotides read TGTGCCAGCAGCTTAAGGCGGGGGATATACAATGAGCAGTTCTTC. The whole variable domain, filled in from reference TRBV7-6 and TRBJ2-1, reads GAGVSQSPRYKVTKRGQDVALRCDPISGHVSLYWYRQALGQGPEFLTYFNYEAQQDKSGLPNDRFSAERPEGSISTLTIQRTEQRDSAMYRCASSLRRGIYNEQFFGPGTRLTVL.

The chain combines TRBV28 with TRBJ2-3; 10 bases match TRBD2. In germline, CDR1 is MDHEN, CDR2 SYDVKM. With 3 bases clipped from V and 5 bases from J, the junction kept 11 bases outside the gene matches. The CDR3 has 17 residues. The CDR3 loop reads CASSFGIGTSVGDTQYF. DNA for the CDR3: TGTGCCAGCAGTTTCGGAATAGGGACTAGCGTGGGAGATACGCAGTATTTT. Full variable domain (remainder filled in from reference TRBV28 and TRBJ2-3): DVKVTQSSRYLVKRTGEKVFLECVQDMDHENMFWYRQDPGLGLRLIYFSYDVKMKEKGDIPEGYSVSREKKERFSLILESASTNQTSMYLCASSFGIGTSVGDTQYFGPGTRLTVL.

The V and J genes are TRBV18 and TRBJ2-1; perhaps TRBD1 as D (6 bases). Between the trimmed V and J ends, which lost 3 bases and 10 bases, there was a span of 7 bases. The CDR3 has 11 residues. Germline V lookup: CDR1 KGHSH, CDR2 LQKENI. The CDR3, as DNA: TGTGCCAGCTCACCCGGGACAGAGCAGTTCTTC. Protein sequence: CASSPGTEQFF.

V gene TRBV7-9 combines with J gene TRBJ2-7; 8 bases agree with TRBD1. CDR1 and CDR2 from the germline V gene are SEHNR and FQNEAQ (reference sequence). V shed 5 bases, J shed 5 bases, and the junction held 5 bases outside the gene matches. This CDR3 is 13 amino acids long. The CDR3 DNA reads as TGTGCCAGCAGCAGAGGACAGGGCCACGAGCAGTACTTC. It is translated as CASSRGQGHEQYF.

The chain has TRBV10-1 and TRBJ2-7, with D unresolved. CDR1 WNHNN and CDR2 SYGVQD come from the germline V gene (reference sequence). The CDR3 runs to 14 residues. Trimming removed 2 bases from V and 2 bases from J, with 10 bases in between. The CDR3 nucleotides are TGCGCCAGCAGTGAGAGCACAGCCCCCTACGAGCAGTACTTC. Translated, it gives CASSESTAPYEQYF.

The V gene is TRBV27, the J gene TRBJ2-7, with 8 nucleotides matching TRBD1. The CDR3 extends over 14 amino acids. Germline trimming cut 8 bases from V and 1 base from J; bases unmatched to any gene: 7. CDR1 and CDR2 from the germline V gene are MNHEY and SMNVEV (reference sequence). In DNA, the CDR3 is TGTGCCAGCTCAGAAGGGACAGGATCCTACGAGCAGTACTTC. Translating gives CASSEGTGSYEQYF.

V usage is TRBV18 and J usage is TRBJ1-3; TRBD1 matches at 7 bases. The V gene's germline CDR1 is KGHSH and CDR2 LQKENI. The CDR3 sequence is 17 residues long. V lost 3 bases, J lost 0 bases, and 8 bases stayed unmatched. This CDR3 is CASSPLDRTSSGNTIYF. The DNA of the CDR3 is TGTGCCAGCTCACCTTTGGACAGGACGAGCTCTGGAAACACCATATATTTT.

This clone has just a few counts. V gene TRBV5-5 combines with J gene TRBJ1-5; D call uncertain. Trimming left V 4 bases short and J 0 bases short, with 5 bases between. The CDR3 is 13 residues long. Germline CDR1 and CDR2: SGHKS and YYEKEE (reference sequence). CDR3 residues: CASSLDSNQPQHF. CDR3 DNA sequence: TGTGCCAGCAGCCTAGATAGCAATCAGCCCCAGCATTTT.

The V and J genes are TRBV6-4 and TRBJ1-2; TRBD1 matches at 10 bases. The germline V gene encodes CDR1 MRHNA and CDR2 SNTAGT. The V segment lost 6 bases and the J segment 5 bases; nucleotides outside the gene matches: 6. The CDR3 is 14 residues long. The CDR3 sequence: CASRNRDRGYGYTF. In DNA form, the CDR3 reads TGTGCCAGCAGGAACCGGGACAGGGGTTATGGCTACACCTTC.

The chain links TRBV30 to TRBJ2-1, with a weak D call TRBD1 (7 bases). The ends were cut back, 0 bases at V and 7 bases at J, with 19 bases in the middle. Per germline, CDR1 GTSNPN and CDR2 SVGIG (reference sequence). This CDR3 is 16 amino acids long. The CDR3 region is CAWSVPGGGKKNEQFF. DNA for the CDR3: TGTGCCTGGAGTGTACCCGGAGGGGGCAAGAAGAATGAGCAGTTCTTC.

The chain employs TRBV5-1 and TRBJ1-1; perhaps TRBD1 as D (6 bases). The CDR3 totals 16 residues. Germline V gene sequence: CDR1 SGHRS, CDR2 YFSETQ. The V end was cut by 0 bases, the J end by 6 bases, with 18 bases between. CDR3 sequence (DNA): TGCGCCAGCAGCTTGGGGGACACCATCCGCCATCCTGAAGCTTTCTTT. It encodes CASSLGDTIRHPEAFF.

The chain employs TRBV18 and TRBJ2-2; 10 positions match TRBD2. CDR1 is KGHSH, CDR2 LQKENI, per germline. There are 17 residues in the CDR3. The V and J ends lost 6 bases and 4 bases, in that order; junction bases with no gene match: 11. CDR3 coding DNA: TGTGCCAGCTCGCCCCCGAGCGGGGGGGCCGTCACCGGGGAGCTGTTTTTT. Translation gives CASSPPSGGAVTGELFF.

The rearrangement uses TRBV11-2 and TRBJ1-2; the D gene is possibly TRBD1 (6 bases). The CDR3 is made up of 14 amino acids. The V end lost 3 bases, the J end lost 8 bases, and 16 bases lay between the germline ends. The germline V gene has CDR1 SGHAT and CDR2 FQNNGV. The CDR3 nucleotides are TGTGCCAGCAGCTTCGGGACACCGGGCGGGGGCTACACCTTC. Translating it yields CASSFGTPGGGYTF.

This chain connects TRBV28 to TRBJ1-6; D gene uncertain. Trimming removed 4 bases from V and 0 bases from J, with 10 bases in between. Germline V gene sequence: CDR1 MDHEN, CDR2 SYDVKM. This CDR3 is built from 16 residues. CDR3 in amino acids: CASSSLPSSYNSPLHF. In DNA form, the CDR3 reads TGTGCCAGCAGTTCTCTGCCGAGCTCCTATAATTCACCCCTCCACTTT.

The V call is TRBV5-4, the J call TRBJ1-2; 8 bases are a match to TRBD1. Germline CDR1 and CDR2: SGHNT and YYREEE (reference sequence). V lost 4 bases and J lost 4; bases outside the gene matches: 9. The CDR3 is made up of 15 amino acids. The chain's CDR3 is CASSHGQGQLYGYTF. The CDR3 coding sequence is TGTGCCAGCAGCCATGGACAGGGCCAACTCTATGGCTACACCTTC.